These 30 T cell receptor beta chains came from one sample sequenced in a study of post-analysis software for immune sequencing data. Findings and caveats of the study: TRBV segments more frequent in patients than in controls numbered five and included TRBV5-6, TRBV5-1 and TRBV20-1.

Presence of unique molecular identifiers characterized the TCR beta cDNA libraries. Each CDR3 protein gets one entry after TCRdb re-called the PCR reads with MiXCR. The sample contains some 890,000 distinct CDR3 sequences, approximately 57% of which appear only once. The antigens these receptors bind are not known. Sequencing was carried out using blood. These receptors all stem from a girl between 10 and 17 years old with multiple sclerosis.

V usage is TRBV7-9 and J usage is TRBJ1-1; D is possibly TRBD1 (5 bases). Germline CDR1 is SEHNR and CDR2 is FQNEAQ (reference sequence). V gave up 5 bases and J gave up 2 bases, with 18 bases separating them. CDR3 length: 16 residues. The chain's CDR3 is CASSRDQGWKNTEAFF. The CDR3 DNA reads TGTGCCAGCAGCCGTGACCAGGGTTGGAAAAACACTGAAGCTTTCTTT.

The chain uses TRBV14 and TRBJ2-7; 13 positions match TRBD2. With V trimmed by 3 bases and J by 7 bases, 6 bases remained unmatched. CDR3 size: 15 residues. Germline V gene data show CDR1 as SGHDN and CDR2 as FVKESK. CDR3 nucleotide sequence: TGTGCCAGCAGCCACGGGACTAGCGGGAACAATGAGCAGTACTTC. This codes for CASSHGTSGNNEQYF. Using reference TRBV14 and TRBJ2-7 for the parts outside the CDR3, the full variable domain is EAGVTQFPSHSVIEKGQTVTLRCDPISGHDNLYWYRRVMGKEIKFLLHFVKESKQDESGMPNNRFLAERTGGTYSTLKVQPAELEDSGVYFCASSHGTSGNNEQYFGPGTRLTVT.

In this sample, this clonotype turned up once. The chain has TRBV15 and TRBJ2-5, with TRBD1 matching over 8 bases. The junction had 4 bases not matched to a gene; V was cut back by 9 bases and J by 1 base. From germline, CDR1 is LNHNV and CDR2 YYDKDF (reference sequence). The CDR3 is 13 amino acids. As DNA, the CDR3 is TGTGCCACAAGGACAGGGAGCCAAGAGACCCAGTACTTC. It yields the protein CATRTGSQETQYF.

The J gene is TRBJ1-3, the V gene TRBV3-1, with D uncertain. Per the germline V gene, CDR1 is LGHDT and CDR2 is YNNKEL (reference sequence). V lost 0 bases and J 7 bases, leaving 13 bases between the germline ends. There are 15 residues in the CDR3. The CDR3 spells CASSQDIGGSNTIYF. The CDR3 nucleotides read TGTGCCAGCAGCCAAGATATAGGCGGAAGCAACACCATATATTTT. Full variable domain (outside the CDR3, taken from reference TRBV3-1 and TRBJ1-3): DTAVSQTPKYLVTQMGNDKSIKCEQNLGHDTMYWYKQDSKKFLKIMFSYNNKELIINETVPNRFSPKSPDKAHLNLHINSLELGDSAVYFCASSQDIGGSNTIYFGEGSWLTVV.

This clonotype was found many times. The CDR3 here is CASSLAGGNEQFF. In DNA form, the CDR3 reads TGTGCCAGCAGCTTAGCAGGGGGCAATGAGCAGTTCTTC. The chain links TRBV7-9 to TRBJ2-1, with D perhaps TRBD1 (6 bases). CDR3 length equals 13 residues. The V and J ends lost 0 bases and 6 bases respectively, with 6 bases between them. Per the germline V gene, CDR1 is SEHNR and CDR2 is FQNEAQ (reference sequence).

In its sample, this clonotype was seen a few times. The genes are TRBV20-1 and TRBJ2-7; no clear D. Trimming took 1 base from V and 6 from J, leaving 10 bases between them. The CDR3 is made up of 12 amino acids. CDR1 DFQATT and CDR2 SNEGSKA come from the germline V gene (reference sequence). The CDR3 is CSARAGSREQYF. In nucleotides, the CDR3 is TGCAGTGCTAGAGCCGGGTCGCGCGAGCAGTACTTC.

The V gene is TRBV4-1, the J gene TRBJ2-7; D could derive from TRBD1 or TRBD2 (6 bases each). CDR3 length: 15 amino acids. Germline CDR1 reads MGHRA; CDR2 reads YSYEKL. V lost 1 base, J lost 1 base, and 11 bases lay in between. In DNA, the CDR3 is TGCGCCAGCAGCCAAGTGGGGGGCGGGTCCTACGAGCAGTACTTC. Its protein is CASSQVGGGSYEQYF.

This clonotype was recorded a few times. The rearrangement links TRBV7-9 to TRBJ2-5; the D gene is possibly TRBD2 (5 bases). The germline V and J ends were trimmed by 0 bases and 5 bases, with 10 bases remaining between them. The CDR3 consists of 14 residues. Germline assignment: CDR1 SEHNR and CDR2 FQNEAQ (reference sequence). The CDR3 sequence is CASSLAVTGETQYF. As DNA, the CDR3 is TGTGCCAGCAGCTTAGCAGTTACGGGGGAGACCCAGTACTTC.

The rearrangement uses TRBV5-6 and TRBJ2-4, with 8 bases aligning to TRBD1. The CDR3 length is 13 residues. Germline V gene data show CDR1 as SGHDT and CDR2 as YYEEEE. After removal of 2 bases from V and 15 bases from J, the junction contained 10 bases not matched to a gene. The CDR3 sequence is CASSFGQGRNLYF. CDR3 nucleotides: TGTGCCAGCAGCTTCGGACAGGGCAGGAATCTGTACTTC.

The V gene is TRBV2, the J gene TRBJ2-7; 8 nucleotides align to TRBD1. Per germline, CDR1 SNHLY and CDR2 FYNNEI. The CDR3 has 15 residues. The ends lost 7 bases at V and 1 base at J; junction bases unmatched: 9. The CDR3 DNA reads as TGTGCCAGCACAGTGGACAGGGTGGGATCCTACGAGCAGTACTTC. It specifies CASTVDRVGSYEQYF.

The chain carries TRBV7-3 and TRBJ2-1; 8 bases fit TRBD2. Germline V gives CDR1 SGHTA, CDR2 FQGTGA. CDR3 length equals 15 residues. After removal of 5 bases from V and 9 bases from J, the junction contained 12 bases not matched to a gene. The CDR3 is CASSPGGELRSEQFF. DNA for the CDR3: TGTGCCAGCAGCCCCGGGGGGGAGTTGAGAAGTGAGCAGTTCTTC.

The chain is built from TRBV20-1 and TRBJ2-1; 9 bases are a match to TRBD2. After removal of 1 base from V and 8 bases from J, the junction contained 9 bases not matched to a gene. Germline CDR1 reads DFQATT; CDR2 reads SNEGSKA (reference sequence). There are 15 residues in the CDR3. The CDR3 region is CSARVLAGVPDEQFF. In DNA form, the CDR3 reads TGCAGTGCTAGAGTTTTAGCGGGAGTGCCCGATGAGCAGTTCTTC.

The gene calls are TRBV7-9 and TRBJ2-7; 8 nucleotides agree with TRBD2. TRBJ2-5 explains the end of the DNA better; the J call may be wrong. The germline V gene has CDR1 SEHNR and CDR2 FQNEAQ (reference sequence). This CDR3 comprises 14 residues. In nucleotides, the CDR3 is TGTGCCAGCAGCCAACAACTAGCGGAAGAGACCCAGTACTTC. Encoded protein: CASSQQLAEETQYF.

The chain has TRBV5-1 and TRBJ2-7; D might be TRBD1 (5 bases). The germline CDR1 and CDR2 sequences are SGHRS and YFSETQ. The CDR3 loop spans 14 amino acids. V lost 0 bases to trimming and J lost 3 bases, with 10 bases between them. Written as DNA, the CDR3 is TGCGCCAGCAGCTTGGAGGGGCCCATCTACGAGCAGTACTTC. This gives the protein CASSLEGPIYEQYF.

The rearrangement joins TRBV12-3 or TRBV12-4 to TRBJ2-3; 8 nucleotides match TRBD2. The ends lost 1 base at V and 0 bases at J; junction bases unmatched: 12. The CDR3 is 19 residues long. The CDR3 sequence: CASSLGSGGPTLSTDTQYF. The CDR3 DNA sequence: TGTGCCAGCAGTTTAGGATCGGGGGGGCCGACTTTGAGCACAGATACGCAGTATTTT.

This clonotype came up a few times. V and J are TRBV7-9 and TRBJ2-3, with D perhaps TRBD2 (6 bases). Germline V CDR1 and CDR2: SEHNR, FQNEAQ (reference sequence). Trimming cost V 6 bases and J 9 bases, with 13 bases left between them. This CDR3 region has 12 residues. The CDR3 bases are TGTGCCAGCAGTCGGGGGACGGCCACGCAGTATTTT. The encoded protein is CASSRGTATQYF.

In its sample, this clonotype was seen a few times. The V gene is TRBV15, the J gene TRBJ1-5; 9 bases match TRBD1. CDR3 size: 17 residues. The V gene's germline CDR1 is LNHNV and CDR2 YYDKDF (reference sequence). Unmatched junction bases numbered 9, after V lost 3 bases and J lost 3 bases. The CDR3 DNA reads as TGTGCCACCAGCAGTGCTCCGGGACAGGGTTTCAATCAGCCCCAGCATTTT. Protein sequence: CATSSAPGQGFNQPQHF.

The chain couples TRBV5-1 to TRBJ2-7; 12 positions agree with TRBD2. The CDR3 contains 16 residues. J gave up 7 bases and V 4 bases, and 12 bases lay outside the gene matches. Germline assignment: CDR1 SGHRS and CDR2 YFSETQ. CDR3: CASSILAGGPWDEQYF. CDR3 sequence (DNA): TGCGCCAGCAGCATCCTAGCGGGAGGGCCTTGGGATGAGCAGTACTTC.

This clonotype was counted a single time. CDR3 DNA: TGTGCCAGCAGTCTACAAGGGACAGAGTCGTACGAGCAGTACTTC. It specifies CASSLQGTESYEQYF. The chain employs TRBV27 and TRBJ2-7; 7 nucleotides match TRBD1. V shed 5 bases and J 4 bases; nucleotides not matched to a gene: 11. Germline-derived CDR1 and CDR2 are MNHEY and SMNVEV (reference sequence). The CDR3 is made up of 15 amino acids.

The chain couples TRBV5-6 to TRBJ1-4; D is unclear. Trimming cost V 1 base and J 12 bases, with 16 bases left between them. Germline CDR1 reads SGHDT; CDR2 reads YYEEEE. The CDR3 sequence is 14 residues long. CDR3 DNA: TGTGCCAGCAGCTTGAGGGCCGGCGACGAAGAACTGTTTTTT. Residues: CASSLRAGDEELFF.

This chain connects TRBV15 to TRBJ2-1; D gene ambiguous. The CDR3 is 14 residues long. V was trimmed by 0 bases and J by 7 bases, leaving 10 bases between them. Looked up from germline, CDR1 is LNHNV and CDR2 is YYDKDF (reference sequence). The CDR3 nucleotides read TGTGCCACCAGCAGAGATGAATCTTCTAATGAGCAGTTCTTC. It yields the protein CATSRDESSNEQFF.

CDR3 in DNA: TGTGCCATCAGTGAGTCTAGACAGAACTATGGCTACACCTTC. Protein sequence: CAISESRQNYGYTF. The V gene is TRBV10-3, the J gene TRBJ1-2; a weak D match, TRBD1 (5 bases). Germline assignment: CDR1 ENHRY and CDR2 SYGVKD. CDR3 length: 14 amino acids. With 0 bases removed from V and 2 bases from J, the gap between germline ends came to 7 bases.

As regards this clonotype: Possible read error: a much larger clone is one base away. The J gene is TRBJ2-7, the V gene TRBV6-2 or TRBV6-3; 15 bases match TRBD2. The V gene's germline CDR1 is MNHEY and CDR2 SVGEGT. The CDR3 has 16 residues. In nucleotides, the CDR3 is TGTGCCAGCAGCCGGACTAGCGGGAGGGCCAGGAACGAGCGGTACTTC. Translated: CASSRTSGRARNERYF.

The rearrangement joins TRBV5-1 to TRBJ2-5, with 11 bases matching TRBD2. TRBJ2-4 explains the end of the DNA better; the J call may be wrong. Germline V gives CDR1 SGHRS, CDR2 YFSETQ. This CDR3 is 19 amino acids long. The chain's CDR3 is CASSPGLAALELVKNIQYF. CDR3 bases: TGCGCCAGCAGCCCGGGACTAGCGGCATTAGAATTAGTCAAAAACATTCAGTACTTC.

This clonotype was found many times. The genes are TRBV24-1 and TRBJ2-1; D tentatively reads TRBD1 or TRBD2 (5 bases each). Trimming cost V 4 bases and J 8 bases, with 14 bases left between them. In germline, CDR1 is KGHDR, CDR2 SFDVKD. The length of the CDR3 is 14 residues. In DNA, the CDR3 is TGTGCCACCAGTGAGAGGGGCAGTACTCATGAGCAGTTCTTC. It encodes CATSERGSTHEQFF.

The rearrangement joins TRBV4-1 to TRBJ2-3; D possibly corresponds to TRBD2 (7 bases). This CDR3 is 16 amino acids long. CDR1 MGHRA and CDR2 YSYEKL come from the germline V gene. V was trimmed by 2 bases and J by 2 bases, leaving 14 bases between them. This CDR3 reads CASSQKGGGLTDTQYF. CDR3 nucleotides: TGCGCCAGCAGCCAAAAGGGGGGGGGTCTCACAGATACGCAGTATTTT.

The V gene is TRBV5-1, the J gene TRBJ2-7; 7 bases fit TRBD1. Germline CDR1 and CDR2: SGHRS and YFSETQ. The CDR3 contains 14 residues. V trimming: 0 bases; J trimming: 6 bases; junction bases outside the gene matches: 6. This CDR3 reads CASSLAGTVGEQYF. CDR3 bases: TGCGCCAGCAGCTTGGCCGGGACAGTGGGCGAGCAGTACTTC.

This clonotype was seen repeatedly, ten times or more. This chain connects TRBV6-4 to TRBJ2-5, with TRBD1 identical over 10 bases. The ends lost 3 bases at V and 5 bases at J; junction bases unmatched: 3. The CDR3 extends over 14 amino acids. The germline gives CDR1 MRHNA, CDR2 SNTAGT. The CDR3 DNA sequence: TGTGCCAGCAGTGAGGGACAGGGGAGCGAGACCCAGTACTTC. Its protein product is CASSEGQGSETQYF.

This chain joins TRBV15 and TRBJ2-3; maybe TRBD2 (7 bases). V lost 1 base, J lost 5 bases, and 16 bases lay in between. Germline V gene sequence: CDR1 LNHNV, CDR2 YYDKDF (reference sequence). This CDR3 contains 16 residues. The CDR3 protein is CATSRGPGGSQDTQYF. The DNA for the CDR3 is TGTGCCACCAGCAGAGGGCCGGGGGGCAGCCAAGATACGCAGTATTTT.

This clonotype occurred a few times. The DNA for the CDR3 is TGTGCCGCCAAAGGGGGGAGTGAGCAGTTCTTC. It is translated as CAAKGGSEQFF. The V call is TRBV10-3, the J call TRBJ2-1, with D perhaps being TRBD1 or TRBD2 (6 bases each). CDR3 size: 11 residues. V lost 11 bases and J 9 bases, leaving 14 bases between the germline ends. CDR1 ENHRY and CDR2 SYGVKD come from the germline V gene.